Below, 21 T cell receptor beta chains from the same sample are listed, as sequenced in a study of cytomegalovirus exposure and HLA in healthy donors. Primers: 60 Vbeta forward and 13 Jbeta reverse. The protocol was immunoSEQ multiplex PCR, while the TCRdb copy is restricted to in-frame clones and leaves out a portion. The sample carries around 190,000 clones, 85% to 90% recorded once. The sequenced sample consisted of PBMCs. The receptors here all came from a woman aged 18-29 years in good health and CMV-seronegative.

CDR3 sequence: CAVGMGSYEQYF. The CDR3 DNA reads TGTGCCGTCGGTATGGGGAGCTACGAGCAGTACTTC. This chain links TRBV6-1 with TRBJ2-7, with a weak D call TRBD2 (5 bases). V lost 11 bases to trimming and J lost 3 bases, with 14 bases between them. The CDR3 has 12 amino acids. CDR1 and CDR2 (germline): MNHNS, SASEGT.

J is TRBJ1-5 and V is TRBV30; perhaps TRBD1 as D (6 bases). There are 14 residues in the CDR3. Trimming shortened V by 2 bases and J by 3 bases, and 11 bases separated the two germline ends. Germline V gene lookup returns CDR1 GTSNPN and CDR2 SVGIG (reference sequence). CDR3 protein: CAWSQGGDNQPQHF. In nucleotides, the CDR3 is TGTGCCTGGAGTCAAGGGGGAGACAATCAGCCCCAGCATTTT.

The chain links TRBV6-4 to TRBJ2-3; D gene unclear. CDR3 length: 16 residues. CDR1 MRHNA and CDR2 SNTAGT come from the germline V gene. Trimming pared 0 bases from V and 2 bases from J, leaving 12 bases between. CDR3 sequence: CASSDSIQTPTDTQYF. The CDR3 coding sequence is TGTGCCAGCAGTGACTCGATCCAGACTCCCACAGATACGCAGTATTTT.

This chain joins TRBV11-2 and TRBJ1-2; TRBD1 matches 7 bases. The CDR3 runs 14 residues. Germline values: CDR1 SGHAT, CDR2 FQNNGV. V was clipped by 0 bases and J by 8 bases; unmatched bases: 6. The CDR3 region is CASSLEGGAGGYTF. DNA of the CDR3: TGTGCCAGCAGCTTAGAAGGGGGCGCAGGGGGCTACACCTTC.

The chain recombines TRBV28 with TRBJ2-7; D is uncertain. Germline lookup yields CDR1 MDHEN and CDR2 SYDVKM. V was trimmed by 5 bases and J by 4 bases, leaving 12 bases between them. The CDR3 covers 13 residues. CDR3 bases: TGTGCCAGCAGTCCCCAACAGTGGTACGAGCAGTACTTC. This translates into CASSPQQWYEQYF.

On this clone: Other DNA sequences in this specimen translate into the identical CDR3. CDR3 in DNA: TGTGCCTGGAGTGTAATCTGGGGGCGAAACACTGAAGCTTTCTTT. It encodes CAWSVIWGRNTEAFF. The rearrangement joins TRBV30 to TRBJ1-1; D is possibly TRBD1 (6 bases). The CDR3 has 15 amino acids. CDR1 and CDR2 (germline): GTSNPN, SVGIG (reference sequence). The ends were cut back, 0 bases at V and 2 bases at J, with 13 bases in the middle.

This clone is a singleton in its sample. CDR3 nucleotides: TGTGCCATCAGTCGAACACAGACCTACGAGCAGTACTTC. As protein: CAISRTQTYEQYF. This chain uses TRBV10-3 with TRBJ2-7; D gene uncertain. V gave up 5 bases and J gave up 2 bases, with 10 bases separating them. The CDR3 is 13 amino acids. Germline V lookup: CDR1 ENHRY, CDR2 SYGVKD.

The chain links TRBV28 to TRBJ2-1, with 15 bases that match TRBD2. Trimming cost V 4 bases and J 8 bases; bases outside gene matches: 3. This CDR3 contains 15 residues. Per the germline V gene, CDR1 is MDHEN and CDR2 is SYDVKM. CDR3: CASSSGLAGGHEQFF. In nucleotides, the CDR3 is TGTGCCAGCAGTTCGGGACTAGCGGGAGGTCATGAGCAGTTCTTC. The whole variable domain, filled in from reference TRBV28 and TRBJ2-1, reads DVKVTQSSRYLVKRTGEKVFLECVQDMDHENMFWYRQDPGLGLRLIYFSYDVKMKEKGDIPEGYSVSREKKERFSLILESASTNQTSMYLCASSSGLAGGHEQFFGPGTRLTVL.

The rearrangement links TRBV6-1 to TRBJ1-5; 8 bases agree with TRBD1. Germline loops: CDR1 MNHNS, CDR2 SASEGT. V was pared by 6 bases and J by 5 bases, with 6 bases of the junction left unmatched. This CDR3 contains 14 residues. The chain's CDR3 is CASRDTGGYQPQHF. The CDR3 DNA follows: TGTGCCAGCAGGGATACAGGGGGTTATCAGCCCCAGCATTTT.

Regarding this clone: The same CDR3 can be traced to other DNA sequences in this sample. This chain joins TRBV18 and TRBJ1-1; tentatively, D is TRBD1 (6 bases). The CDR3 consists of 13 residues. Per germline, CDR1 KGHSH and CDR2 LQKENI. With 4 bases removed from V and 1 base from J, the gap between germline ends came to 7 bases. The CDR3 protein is CASSLGQNTEAFF. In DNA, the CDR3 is TGTGCCAGCTCACTGGGACAGAACACTGAAGCTTTCTTT.

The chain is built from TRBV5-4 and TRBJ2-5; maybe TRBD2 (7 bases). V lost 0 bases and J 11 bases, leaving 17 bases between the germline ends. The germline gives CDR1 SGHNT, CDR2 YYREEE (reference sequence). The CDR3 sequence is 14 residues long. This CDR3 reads CASSLEAGAREQYF. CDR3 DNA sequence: TGTGCCAGCAGCTTGGAGGCGGGGGCGCGTGAGCAGTACTTC.

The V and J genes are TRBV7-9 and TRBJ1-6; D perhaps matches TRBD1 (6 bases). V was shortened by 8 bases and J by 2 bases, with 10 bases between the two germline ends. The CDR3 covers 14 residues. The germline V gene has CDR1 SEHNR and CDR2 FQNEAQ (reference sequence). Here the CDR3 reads CASGRGTYNSPLHF. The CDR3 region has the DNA TGTGCCAGCGGCAGGGGCACCTATAATTCACCCCTCCACTTT. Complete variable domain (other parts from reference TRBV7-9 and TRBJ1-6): DTGVSQNPRHKITKRGQNVTFRCDPISEHNRLYWYRQTLGQGPEFLTYFQNEAQLEKSRLLSDRFSAERPKGSFSTLEIQRTEQGDSAMYLCASGRGTYNSPLHFGNGTRLTVT.

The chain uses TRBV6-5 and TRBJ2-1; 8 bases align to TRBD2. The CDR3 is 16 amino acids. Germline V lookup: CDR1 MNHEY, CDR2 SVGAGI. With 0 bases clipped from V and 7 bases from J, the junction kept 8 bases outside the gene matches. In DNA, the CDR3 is TGTGCCAGCAGTTACTCGGGTGCGGGGGGAAGAAATGAGCAGTTCTTC. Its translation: CASSYSGAGGRNEQFF.

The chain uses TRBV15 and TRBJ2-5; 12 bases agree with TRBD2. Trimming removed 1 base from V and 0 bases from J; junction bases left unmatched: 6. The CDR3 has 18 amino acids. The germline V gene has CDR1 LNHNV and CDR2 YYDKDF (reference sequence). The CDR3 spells CATSRAPSGRAHQETQYF. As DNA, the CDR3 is TGTGCCACCAGCAGAGCCCCTAGCGGGAGGGCCCACCAAGAGACCCAGTACTTC.

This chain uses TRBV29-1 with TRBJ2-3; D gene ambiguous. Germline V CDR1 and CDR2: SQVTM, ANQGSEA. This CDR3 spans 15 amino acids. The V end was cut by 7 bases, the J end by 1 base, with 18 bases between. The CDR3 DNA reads TGCAGCGCCCTAGGTTTCCCCTCAGGCACAGATACGCAGTATTTT. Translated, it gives CSALGFPSGTDTQYF.

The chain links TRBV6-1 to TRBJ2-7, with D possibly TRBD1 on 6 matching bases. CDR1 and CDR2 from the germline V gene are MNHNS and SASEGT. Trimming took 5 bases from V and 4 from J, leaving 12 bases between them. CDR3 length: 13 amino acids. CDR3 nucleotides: TGTGCCAGCAGTTCGATGGACAGTTACGAGCAGTACTTC. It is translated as CASSSMDSYEQYF.

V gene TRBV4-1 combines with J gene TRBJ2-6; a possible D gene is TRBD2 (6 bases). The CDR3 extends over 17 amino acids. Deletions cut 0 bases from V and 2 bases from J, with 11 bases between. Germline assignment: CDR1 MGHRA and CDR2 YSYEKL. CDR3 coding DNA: TGCGCCAGCAGCCAAGATTTCGGGGGAGCTGGGGCCAACGTCCTGACTTTC. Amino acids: CASSQDFGGAGANVLTF.

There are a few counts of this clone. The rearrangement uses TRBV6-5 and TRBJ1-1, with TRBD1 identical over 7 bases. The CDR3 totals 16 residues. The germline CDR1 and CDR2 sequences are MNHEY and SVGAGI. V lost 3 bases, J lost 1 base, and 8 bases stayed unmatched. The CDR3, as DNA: TGTGCCAGCAGTTATTCAATCAGGGGGGCGAACACTGAAGCTTTCTTT. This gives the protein CASSYSIRGANTEAFF.

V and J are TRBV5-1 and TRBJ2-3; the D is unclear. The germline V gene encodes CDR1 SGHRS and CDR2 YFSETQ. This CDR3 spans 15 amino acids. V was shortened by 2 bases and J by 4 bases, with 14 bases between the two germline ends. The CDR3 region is CASSLERASSDTQYF. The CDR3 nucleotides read TGCGCCAGCAGCTTAGAGCGAGCCTCTTCAGATACGCAGTATTTT.

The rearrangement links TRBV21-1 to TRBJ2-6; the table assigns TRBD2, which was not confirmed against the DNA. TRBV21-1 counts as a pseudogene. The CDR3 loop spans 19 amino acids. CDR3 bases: TGTGCCAGCAGCAAGGGGAGGAAGCAGCCTAAATCTGGGGCCAACGTCCTGACTTTC. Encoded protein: CASSKGRKQPKSGANVLTF.

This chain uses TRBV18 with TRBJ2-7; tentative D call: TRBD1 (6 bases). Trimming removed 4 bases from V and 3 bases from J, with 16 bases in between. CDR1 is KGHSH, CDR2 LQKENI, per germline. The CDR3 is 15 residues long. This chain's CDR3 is CASSRGQGTYYEQYF. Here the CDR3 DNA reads TGTGCCAGCTCACGGGGGCAGGGGACCTACTACGAGCAGTACTTC.